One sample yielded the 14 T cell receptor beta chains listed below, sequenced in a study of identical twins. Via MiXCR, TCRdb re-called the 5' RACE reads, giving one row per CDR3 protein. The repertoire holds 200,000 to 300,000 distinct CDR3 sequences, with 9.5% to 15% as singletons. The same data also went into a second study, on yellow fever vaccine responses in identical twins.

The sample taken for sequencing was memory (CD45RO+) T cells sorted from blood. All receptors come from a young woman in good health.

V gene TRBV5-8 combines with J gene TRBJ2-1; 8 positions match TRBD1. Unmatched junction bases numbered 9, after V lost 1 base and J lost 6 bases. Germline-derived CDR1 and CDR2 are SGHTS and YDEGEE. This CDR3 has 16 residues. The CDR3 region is CASSLSDRGWFNEQFF. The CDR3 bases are TGTGCCAGCAGCTTGAGCGACAGGGGTTGGTTCAATGAGCAGTTCTTC.

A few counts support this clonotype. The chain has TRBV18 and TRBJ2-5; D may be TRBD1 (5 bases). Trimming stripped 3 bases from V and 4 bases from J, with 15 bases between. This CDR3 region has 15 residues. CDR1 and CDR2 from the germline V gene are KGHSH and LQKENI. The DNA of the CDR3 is TGTGCCAGCTCACCTTTTGACAGTCCCGCAGAGACCCAGTACTTC. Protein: CASSPFDSPAETQYF.

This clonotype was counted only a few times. CDR3 in DNA: TGCGCCAGCGGAACGACTAGCGGGGGAACAGATACGCAGTATTTT. It translates to CASGTTSGGTDTQYF. The chain carries TRBV5-1 and TRBJ2-3; 12 nucleotides agree with TRBD2. Losses at the gene ends were 7 bases for V and 3 bases for J; bases not matched to a gene: 6. The length of the CDR3 is 15 residues. Germline assignment: CDR1 SGHRS and CDR2 YFSETQ.

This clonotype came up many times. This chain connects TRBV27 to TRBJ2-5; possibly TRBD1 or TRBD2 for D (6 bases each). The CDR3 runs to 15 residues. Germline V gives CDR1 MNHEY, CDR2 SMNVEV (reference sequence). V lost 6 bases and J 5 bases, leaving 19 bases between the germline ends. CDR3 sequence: CASRLAYGGRETQYF. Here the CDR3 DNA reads TGTGCCAGCAGACTGGCATATGGGGGGCGGGAGACCCAGTACTTC.

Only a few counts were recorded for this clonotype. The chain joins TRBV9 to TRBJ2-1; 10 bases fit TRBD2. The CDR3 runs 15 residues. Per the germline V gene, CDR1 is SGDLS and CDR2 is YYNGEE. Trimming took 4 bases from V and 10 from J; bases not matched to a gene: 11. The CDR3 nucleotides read TGTGCCAGCAGCCTTCTAGCGGGAGCATGGGAAGAGCAGTTCTTC. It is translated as CASSLLAGAWEEQFF.

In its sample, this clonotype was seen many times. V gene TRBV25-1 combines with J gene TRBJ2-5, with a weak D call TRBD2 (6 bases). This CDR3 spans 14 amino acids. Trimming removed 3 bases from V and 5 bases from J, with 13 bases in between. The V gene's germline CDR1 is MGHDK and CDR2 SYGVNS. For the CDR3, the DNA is TGTGCCAGCAGTGAGCGGGGCCTGAGGGAGACCCAGTACTTC. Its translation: CASSERGLRETQYF.

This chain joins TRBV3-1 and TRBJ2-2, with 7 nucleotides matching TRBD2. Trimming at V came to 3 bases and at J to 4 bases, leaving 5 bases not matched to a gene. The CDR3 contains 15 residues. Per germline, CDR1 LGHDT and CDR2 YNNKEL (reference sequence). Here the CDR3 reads CASSQGGFGTGELFF. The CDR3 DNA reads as TGTGCCAGCAGCCAGGGGGGGTTTGGCACCGGGGAGCTGTTTTTT.

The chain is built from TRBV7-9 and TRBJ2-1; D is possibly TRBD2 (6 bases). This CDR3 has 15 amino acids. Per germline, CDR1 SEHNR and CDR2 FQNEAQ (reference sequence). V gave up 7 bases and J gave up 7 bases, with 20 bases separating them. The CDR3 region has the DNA TGTGCCAGCACAACCCTTGGGACTCCCGAGAATGAGCAGTTCTTC. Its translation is CASTTLGTPENEQFF.

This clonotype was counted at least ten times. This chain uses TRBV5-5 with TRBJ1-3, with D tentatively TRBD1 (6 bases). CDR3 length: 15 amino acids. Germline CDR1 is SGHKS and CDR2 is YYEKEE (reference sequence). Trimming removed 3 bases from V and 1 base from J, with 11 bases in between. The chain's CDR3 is CASSWGTGSGNTIYF. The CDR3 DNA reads TGTGCCAGCAGCTGGGGAACAGGGTCTGGAAACACCATATATTTT.

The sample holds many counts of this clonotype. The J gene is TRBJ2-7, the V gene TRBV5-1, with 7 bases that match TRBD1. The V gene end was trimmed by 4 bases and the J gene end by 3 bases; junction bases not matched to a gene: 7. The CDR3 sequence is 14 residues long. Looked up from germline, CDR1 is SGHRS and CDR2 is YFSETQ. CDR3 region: CASSPNSGGYEQYF. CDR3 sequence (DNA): TGCGCCAGCAGCCCCAACTCAGGGGGCTACGAGCAGTACTTC.

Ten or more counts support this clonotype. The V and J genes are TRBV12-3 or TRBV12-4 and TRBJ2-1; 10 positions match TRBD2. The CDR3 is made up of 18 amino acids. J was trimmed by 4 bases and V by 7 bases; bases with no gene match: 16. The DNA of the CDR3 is TGTGCCAGCAATCGGGGGGCTAGCGGGAGTTCGGGTTACAATGAGCAGTTCTTC. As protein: CASNRGASGSSGYNEQFF.

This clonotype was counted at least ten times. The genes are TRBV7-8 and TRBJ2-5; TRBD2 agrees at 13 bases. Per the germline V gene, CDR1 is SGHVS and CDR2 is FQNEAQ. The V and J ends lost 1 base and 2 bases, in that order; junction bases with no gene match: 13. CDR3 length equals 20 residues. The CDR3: CASSLGRLAGGQEPQETQYF. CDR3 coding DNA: TGTGCCAGCAGCTTAGGCCGACTAGCGGGAGGACAGGAGCCTCAAGAGACCCAGTACTTC.

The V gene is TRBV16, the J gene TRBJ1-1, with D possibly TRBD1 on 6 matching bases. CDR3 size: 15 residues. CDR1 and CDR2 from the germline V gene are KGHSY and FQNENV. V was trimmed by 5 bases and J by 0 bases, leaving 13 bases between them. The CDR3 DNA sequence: TGTGCCAGCAGCGCCGGACAGTACATGAACACTGAAGCTTTCTTT. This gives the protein CASSAGQYMNTEAFF.

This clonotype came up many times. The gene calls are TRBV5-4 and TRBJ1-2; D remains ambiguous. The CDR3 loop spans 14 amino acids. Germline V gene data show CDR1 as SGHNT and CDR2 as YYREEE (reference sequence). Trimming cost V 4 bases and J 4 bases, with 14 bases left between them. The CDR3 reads CASSNRTSPYGYTF. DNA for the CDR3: TGTGCCAGCAGCAACAGAACGAGTCCCTATGGCTACACCTTC.